This TCR beta chain was obtained from a study of cytomegalovirus exposure and HLA in healthy donors. Whole-study context: The 95 million to 120 million unique TCR beta sequences, from around 200 million T cells, were found by an earlier analysis.

V lost 3 bases, J lost 13 bases, and 8 bases lay in between. Germline V gene sequence: CDR1 SGHTS, CDR2 YDEGEE. The CDR3 covers 11 residues. Vbeta (60) and Jbeta (13) primers were used in the PCR. The table came from immunoSEQ multiplex PCR; TCRdb's copy has only in-frame clones and leaves some out. The table records roughly 200,000 clones, over 70% of them present only once. Turning to this clone: The antigen remains unidentified.

Study-level points and caveats: Earlier analysis looked at TCR beta V segments, and most were productive about 87% or about 30% of the time. A highly shared variant cluster was judged a likely technical artifact. TCR beta V- and J-gene trimming was later associated with a missense DCLRE1C variant.

The chain links TRBV5-8 to TRBJ1-6, with D possibly matching TRBD1 (5 bases). The sequence derives from a male donor in good health and CMV-seronegative. The specimen was PBMCs. CDR3 bases: TGTGCCAGCAGCTGGGGCCTTCCCCTCCACTTT. It is translated as CASSWGLPLHF.